These T cell receptor beta chains were read from a single sample in a study of shared clonotypes between healthy human individuals. Produced via immunoSEQ multiplex PCR; TCRdb's table is partial and in-frame only. The table has around 720,000 clones, around three quarters seen once. Sequenced: memory CD4+ T cells sorted from blood. These TCRs come from a young woman in good health. Both conserved end residues are part of each CDR3. The D gene is left open where the match is weak. Expanded clones are given a class, and other clones once, few, many or no size at all.

CASTSRTGVRPQHF TGTGCCAGCACCTCACGGACAGGGGTTCGGCCCCAGCATTTT TRBV28 - TRBJ1-5 TRBD1
CASSPPGFSTTGELFF TGTGCCAGCTCACCACCAGGATTCTCCACCACCGGGGAGCTGTTTTTT TRBV18 - TRBJ2-2 -
CSVQGQGQGEKLFF TGCAGCGTCCAGGGCCAGGGGCAAGGGGAAAAACTGTTTTTT TRBV29-1 - TRBJ1-4 -
CASSPGTGYNQPQHF TGTGCCAGCAGCCCTGGGACAGGGTACAATCAGCCCCAGCATTTT TRBV5-5 - TRBJ1-5 TRBD1
CASSLERFRSTDTQYF TGCGCCAGCAGCTTGGAGCGGTTCCGTAGCACAGATACGCAGTATTTT TRBV5-1 once TRBJ2-3 -
CASSPDRESGYTF TGTGCCAGTAGTCCCGACAGGGAGAGTGGCTACACCTTC TRBV19 few TRBJ1-2 TRBD1
CASSFLGSSTDTQYF TGCGCCAGCAGCTTTCTCGGTTCTAGCACAGATACGCAGTATTTT TRBV5-1 - TRBJ2-3 -
CASSLRGRFNEQFF TGTGCCAGCAGTCTCCGGGGGAGGTTCAATGAGCAGTTCTTC TRBV28 - TRBJ2-1 -
CASSTSYGDPAYEQYF TGCGCCAGCAGCACCTCCTACGGGGATCCAGCCTACGAGCAGTACTTC TRBV5-1 few TRBJ2-7 -
CASSYEGNSGNTIYF TGTGCCAGCAGTTACGAAGGCAACTCTGGAAACACCATATATTTT TRBV6-5 once TRBJ1-3 -
CASSFVSQTGNEQFF TGCGCCAGCAGCTTCGTGAGTCAGACGGGGAATGAGCAGTTCTTC TRBV5-1 - TRBJ2-1 -
CASSPRTAPTDTQYF TGTGCCAGCTCACCAAGGACAGCACCCACAGATACGCAGTATTTT TRBV18 - TRBJ2-3 -
CASSSRTSEEKLFF TGTGCCAGCAGCTCCCGGACGAGTGAAGAAAAACTGTTTTTT TRBV7-2 few TRBJ1-4 -
CAIGGVVNEQFF TGTGCCATCGGAGGAGTGGTTAATGAGCAGTTCTTC TRBV28 many TRBJ2-1 -
CATQTSGRAREQYF TGTGCCACCCAAACTAGCGGGAGGGCTCGAGAGCAGTACTTC TRBV28 - TRBJ2-7 TRBD2
CASSSAGYEQYF TGTGCCAGCTCATCCGCCGGTTACGAGCAGTACTTC TRBV18 - TRBJ2-7 -
CASSPEGDPGFREQYF TGTGCCAGTAGTCCCGAGGGTGACCCGGGGTTTCGGGAGCAGTACTTC TRBV19 - TRBJ2-7 -
CASSLEAVNSGNTIYF TGTGCCAGCAGCTTAGAAGCAGTAAACTCTGGAAACACCATATATTTT TRBV7-6 many TRBJ1-3 -
CATSRGEGTGGYTF TGTGCCACCAGCAGGGGAGAGGGGACAGGCGGCTACACCTTC TRBV15 - TRBJ1-2 TRBD1
CAISQTYEQYF TGTGCCATCAGCCAGACCTACGAGCAGTACTTC TRBV10-3 - TRBJ2-7 -
CASIGQGNTGELFF TGTGCCAGCATCGGGCAGGGAAACACCGGGGAGCTGTTTTTT TRBV25-1 - TRBJ2-2 -
CASSLGGNTEAFF TGTGCCAGCAGCTTAGGAGGGAACACTGAAGCTTTCTTT TRBV11-2 few TRBJ1-1 -
CASSIAGQPQHF TGTGCCAGTAGTATAGCTGGCCAGCCCCAGCATTTT TRBV19 - TRBJ1-5 -
CASSGLFGRTDTQYF TGTGCCAGCAGTGGTTTATTCGGGAGGACAGATACGCAGTATTTT TRBV25-1 - TRBJ2-3 TRBD2
CSVEGAGRGYTF TGCAGCGTTGAAGGGGCAGGGAGGGGCTACACCTTC TRBV29-1 - TRBJ1-2 -
CASSIPGQGYEQYF TGTGCCAGTAGTATTCCCGGACAGGGCTACGAGCAGTACTTC TRBV19 - TRBJ2-7 TRBD1
CASSQQGTSLAKNIQYF TGTGCCAGTAGCCAACAAGGGACTAGCCTGGCCAAAAACATTCAGTACTTC TRBV19 - TRBJ2-4 TRBD2
CASSQEASGSTYEQYF TGTGCCAGCAGCCAGGAGGCTAGCGGGAGCACCTACGAGCAGTACTTC TRBV4-2 - TRBJ2-7 TRBD2
CASSLGFGLGDETQYF TGTGCCAGCAGCTTAGGGTTTGGGTTGGGAGACGAGACCCAGTACTTC TRBV7-9 - TRBJ2-5 -
CASSFNDGPYEQYF TGTGCCAGCAGTTTCAATGACGGGCCCTACGAGCAGTACTTC TRBV27 - TRBJ2-7 -
CASSPQGYGYTF TGTGCCAGCAGTCCTCAGGGTTACGGCTACACCTTC TRBV28 - TRBJ1-2 -
CASKRTSGNTGELFF TGTGCCAGCAAGCGAACTAGCGGGAACACCGGGGAGCTGTTTTTT TRBV2 - TRBJ2-2 TRBD2
CASSLGRGTYTF TGTGCCAGCAGCTTAGGCAGGGGGACCTACACCTTC TRBV7-8 - TRBJ1-2 TRBD1
CASSLASGPTYEQYF TGTGCCAGCAGCTTAGCCTCGGGACCGACCTACGAGCAGTACTTC TRBV7-2 - TRBJ2-7 -
CASSLTRVEQFF TGCGCCAGCAGCTTAACTCGCGTTGAGCAGTTCTTC TRBV5-1 - TRBJ2-1 -
CASSRSNVYEQYF TGTGCCAGCTCACGGTCCAACGTGTACGAGCAGTACTTC TRBV18 - TRBJ2-7 -
CASSYRSPTAGNTIYF TGTGCCAGCAGTTACCGCAGTCCGACGGCTGGAAACACCATATATTTT TRBV6-6 few TRBJ1-3 -
CSLYLREQFF TGCAGCCTCTATCTACGGGAGCAGTTCTTC TRBV20-1 few TRBJ2-1 -
CASSPGLSNEKLFF TGCGCCAGCAGCCCCGGACTGAGTAATGAAAAACTGTTTTTT TRBV4-1 - TRBJ1-4 -
CASTRWQGDQPQHF TGTGCCAGCACGAGGTGGCAGGGGGATCAGCCCCAGCATTTT TRBV27 - TRBJ1-5 TRBD1
CAISGTDAYEQYF TGTGCCATCAGTGGGACTGATGCCTACGAGCAGTACTTC TRBV10-3 few TRBJ2-7 -
CASSSLTREQYF TGTGCCAGCAGCTCCCTCACTAGAGAGCAGTACTTC TRBV5-4 - TRBJ2-7 -
CASSPTSRRDRYGYTF TGTGCCAGCAGCCCTACATCCCGACGAGACCGCTATGGCTACACCTTC TRBV11-2 - TRBJ1-2 -
CASSLADRMLREQYF TGCGCCAGCAGCTTGGCCGACAGGATGTTGCGCGAGCAGTACTTC TRBV5-1 - TRBJ2-7 -
CASRGLSNQPQHF TGTGCCAGCAGGGGTTTGAGCAATCAGCCCCAGCATTTT TRBV28 - TRBJ1-5 -
CASSEWAADTQYF TGTGCCAGCAGTGAATGGGCCGCAGATACGCAGTATTTT TRBV25-1 - TRBJ2-3 -
CASTSPNTDTQYF TGTGCCAGTACTAGCCCGAACACAGATACGCAGTATTTT TRBV7-2 - TRBJ2-3 -
CAWRPRGSGRVDTQYF TGTGCCTGGAGGCCGCGGGGCAGCGGGAGAGTAGATACGCAGTATTTT TRBV30 - TRBJ2-3 TRBD2
CASYGGSNEKLFF TGTGCCAGCTACGGAGGTAGTAACGAAAAACTGTTTTTT TRBV28 - TRBJ1-4 -
CASSASGARGPEAFF TGTGCCAGCAGTGCCTCCGGGGCTCGGGGCCCTGAAGCTTTCTTT TRBV28 - TRBJ1-1 -
CSAGPTDTQYF TGCAGTGCGGGTCCGACGGATACGCAGTATTTT TRBV20-1 - TRBJ2-3 -
CSVEDSPSMNTEAFF TGCAGCGTGGAGGACAGCCCCTCCATGAACACTGAAGCTTTCTTT TRBV29-1 - TRBJ1-1 -
CASNPRMNTEAFF TGTGCCAGCAACCCGAGAATGAACACTGAAGCTTTCTTT TRBV7-9 - TRBJ1-1 -